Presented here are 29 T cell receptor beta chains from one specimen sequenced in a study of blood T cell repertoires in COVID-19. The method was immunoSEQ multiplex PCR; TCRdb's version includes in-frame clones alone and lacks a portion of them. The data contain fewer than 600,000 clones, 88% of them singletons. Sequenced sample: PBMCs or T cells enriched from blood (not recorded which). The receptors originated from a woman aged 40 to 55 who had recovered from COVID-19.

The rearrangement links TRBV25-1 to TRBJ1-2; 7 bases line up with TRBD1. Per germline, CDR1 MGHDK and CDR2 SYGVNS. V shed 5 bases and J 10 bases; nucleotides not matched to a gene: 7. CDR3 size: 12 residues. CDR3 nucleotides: TGTGCCAGCAGTTTGAGGGGGCAGGTCTACACCTTC. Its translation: CASSLRGQVYTF.

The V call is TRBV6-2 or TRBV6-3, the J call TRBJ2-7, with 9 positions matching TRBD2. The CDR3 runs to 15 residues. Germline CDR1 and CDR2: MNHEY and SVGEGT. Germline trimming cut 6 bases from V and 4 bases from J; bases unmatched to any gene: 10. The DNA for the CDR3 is TGTGCCAGCAGCATTAGCGGGAGACCTTTATACGAGCAGTACTTC. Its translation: CASSISGRPLYEQYF.

The DNA for the CDR3 is TGTGCCAGCAGCCCGAGGAGACCGAGGGCCACAGATACGCAGTATTTT. Its translation: CASSPRRPRATDTQYF. This rearrangement joins TRBV7-8 to TRBJ2-3; D possibly corresponds to TRBD2 (5 bases). This CDR3 comprises 16 residues. The V end was cut by 5 bases, the J end by 2 bases, with 17 bases between. Germline V gene lookup returns CDR1 SGHVS and CDR2 FQNEAQ.

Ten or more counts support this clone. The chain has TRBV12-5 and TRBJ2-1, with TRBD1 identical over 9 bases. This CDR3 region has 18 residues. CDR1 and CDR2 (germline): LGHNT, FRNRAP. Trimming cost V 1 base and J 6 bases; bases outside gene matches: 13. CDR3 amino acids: CASGLGGAGTGSINEQFF. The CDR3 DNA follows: TGTGCTAGTGGTTTGGGGGGTGCCGGGACAGGGTCAATCAATGAGCAGTTCTTC.

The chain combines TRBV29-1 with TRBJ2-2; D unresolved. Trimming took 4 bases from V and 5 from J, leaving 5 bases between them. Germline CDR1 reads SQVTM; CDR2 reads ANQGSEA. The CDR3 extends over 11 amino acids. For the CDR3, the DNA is TGCAGCGTTGCTCTAACCGGGGAGCTGTTTTTT. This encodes CSVALTGELFF.

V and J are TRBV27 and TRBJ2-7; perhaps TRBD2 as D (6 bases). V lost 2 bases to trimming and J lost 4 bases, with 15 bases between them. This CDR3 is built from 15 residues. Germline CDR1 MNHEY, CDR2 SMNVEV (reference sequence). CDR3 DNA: TGTGCCAGCAGTTTAGAGGGAGGCCTCCTATACGAGCAGTACTTC. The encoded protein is CASSLEGGLLYEQYF.

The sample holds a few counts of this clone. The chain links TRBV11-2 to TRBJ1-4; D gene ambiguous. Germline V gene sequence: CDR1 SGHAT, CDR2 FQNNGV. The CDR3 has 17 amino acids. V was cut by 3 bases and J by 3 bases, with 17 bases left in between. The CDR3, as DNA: TGTGCCAGCAGCTTTTTGGGCAGGAGGAGCCCTAATGAAAAACTGTTTTTT. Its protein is CASSFLGRRSPNEKLFF. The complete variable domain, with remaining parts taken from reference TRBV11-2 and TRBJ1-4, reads EAGVAQSPRYKIIEKRQSVAFWCNPISGHATLYWYQQILGQGPKLLIQFQNNGVVDDSQLPKDRFSAERLKGVDSTLKIQPAKLEDSAVYLCASSFLGRRSPNEKLFFGSGTQLSVL.

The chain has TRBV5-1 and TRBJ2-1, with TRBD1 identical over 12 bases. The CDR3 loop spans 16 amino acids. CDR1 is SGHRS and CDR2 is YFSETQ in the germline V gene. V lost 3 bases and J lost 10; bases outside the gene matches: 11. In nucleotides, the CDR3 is TGCGCCAGCAGCTCCGGTGGGACAGGGGGCGCGGGGGAGCAGTTCTTC. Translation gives CASSSGGTGGAGEQFF.

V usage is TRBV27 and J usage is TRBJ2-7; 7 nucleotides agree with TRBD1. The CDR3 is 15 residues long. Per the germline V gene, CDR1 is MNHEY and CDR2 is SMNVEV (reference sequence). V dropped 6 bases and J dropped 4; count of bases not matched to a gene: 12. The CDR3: CASRTLTGLSYEQYF. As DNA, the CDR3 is TGTGCCAGCAGGACACTGACAGGGTTAAGTTACGAGCAGTACTTC.

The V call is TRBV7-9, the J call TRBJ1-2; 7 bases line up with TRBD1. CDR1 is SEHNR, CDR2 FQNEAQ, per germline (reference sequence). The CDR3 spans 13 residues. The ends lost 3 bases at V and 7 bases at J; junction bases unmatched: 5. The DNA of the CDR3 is TGTGCCAGCAGCTTCACAGGGGTTGGTGGCTACACCTTC. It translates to CASSFTGVGGYTF.

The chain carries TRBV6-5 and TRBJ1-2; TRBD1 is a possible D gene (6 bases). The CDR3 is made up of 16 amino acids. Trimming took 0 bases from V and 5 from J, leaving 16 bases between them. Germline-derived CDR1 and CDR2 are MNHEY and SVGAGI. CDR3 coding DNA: TGTGCCAGCAGTTACTCGAGTAGAGGGGGTTTTTATGGCTACACCTTC. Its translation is CASSYSSRGGFYGYTF.

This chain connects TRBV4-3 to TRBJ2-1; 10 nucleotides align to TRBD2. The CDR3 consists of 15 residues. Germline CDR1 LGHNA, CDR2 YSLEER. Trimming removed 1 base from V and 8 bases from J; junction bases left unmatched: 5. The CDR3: CASSQALAGVHEQFF. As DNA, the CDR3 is TGCGCCAGCAGCCAAGCCCTAGCGGGAGTGCATGAGCAGTTCTTC.

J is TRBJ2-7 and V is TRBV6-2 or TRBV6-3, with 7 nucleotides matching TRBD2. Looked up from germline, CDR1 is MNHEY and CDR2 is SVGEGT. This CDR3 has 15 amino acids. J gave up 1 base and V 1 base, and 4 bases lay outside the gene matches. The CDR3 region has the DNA TGTGCCAGCAGTTACTGGTACGGGGGGTCCTACGAGCAGTACTTC. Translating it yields CASSYWYGGSYEQYF.

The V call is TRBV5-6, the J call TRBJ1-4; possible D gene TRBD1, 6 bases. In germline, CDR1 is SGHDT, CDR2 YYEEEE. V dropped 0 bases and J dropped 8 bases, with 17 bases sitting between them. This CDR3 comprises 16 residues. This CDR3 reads CASSLAGRGLGEKLFF. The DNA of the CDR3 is TGTGCCAGCAGCTTGGCAGGGAGGGGGTTGGGAGAAAAACTGTTTTTT.

The CDR3 spells CASSSVETQYF. As DNA, the CDR3 is TGTGCCAGCAGTTCAGTTGAGACCCAGTACTTC. The rearrangement joins TRBV6-2 or TRBV6-3 to TRBJ2-5; no clear D. The germline gives CDR1 MNHEY, CDR2 SVGEGT. Trimming stripped 4 bases from V and 5 bases from J, with 5 bases between. There are 11 residues in the CDR3.

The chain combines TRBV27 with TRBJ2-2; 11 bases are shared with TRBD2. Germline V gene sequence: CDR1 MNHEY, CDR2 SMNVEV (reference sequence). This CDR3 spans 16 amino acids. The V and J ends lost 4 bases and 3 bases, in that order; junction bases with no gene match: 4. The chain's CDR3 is CASSSLSGRDTGELFF. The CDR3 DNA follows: TGTGCCAGCAGTTCCCTTAGCGGGAGGGACACCGGGGAGCTGTTTTTT.

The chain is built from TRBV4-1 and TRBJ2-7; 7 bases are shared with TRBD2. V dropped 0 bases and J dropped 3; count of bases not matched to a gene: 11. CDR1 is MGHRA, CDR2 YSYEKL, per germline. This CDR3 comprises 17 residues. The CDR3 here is CASSQDGASGDLYEQYF. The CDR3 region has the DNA TGCGCCAGCAGCCAAGATGGGGCTAGCGGAGACCTCTACGAGCAGTACTTC.

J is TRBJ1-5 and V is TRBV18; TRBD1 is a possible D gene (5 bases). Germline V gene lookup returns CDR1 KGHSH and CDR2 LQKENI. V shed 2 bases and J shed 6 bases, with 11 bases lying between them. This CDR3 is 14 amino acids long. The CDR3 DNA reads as TGTGCCAGCTCACCAGGGGCATCGGCTCAGCCCCAGCATTTT. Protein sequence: CASSPGASAQPQHF.

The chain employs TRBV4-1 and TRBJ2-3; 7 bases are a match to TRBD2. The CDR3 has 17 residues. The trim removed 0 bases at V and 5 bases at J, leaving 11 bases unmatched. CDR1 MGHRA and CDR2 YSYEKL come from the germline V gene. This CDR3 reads CASSQDSRREWGDTQYF. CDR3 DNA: TGCGCCAGCAGCCAAGATTCACGGCGGGAGTGGGGAGATACGCAGTATTTT.

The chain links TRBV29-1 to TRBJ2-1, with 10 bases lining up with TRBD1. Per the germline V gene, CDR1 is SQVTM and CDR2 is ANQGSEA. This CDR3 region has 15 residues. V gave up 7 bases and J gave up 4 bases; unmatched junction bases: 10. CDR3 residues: CSARAGTGVYNEQFF. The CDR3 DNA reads TGCAGCGCTAGGGCCGGGACAGGGGTTTACAATGAGCAGTTCTTC.

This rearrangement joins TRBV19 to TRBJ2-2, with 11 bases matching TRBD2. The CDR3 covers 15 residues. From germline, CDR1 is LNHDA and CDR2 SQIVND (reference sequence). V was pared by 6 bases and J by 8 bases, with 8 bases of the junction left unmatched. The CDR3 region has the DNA TGTGCCAGTAGCTCGGGACTAGCGGAGGGGGGGGAGCTGTTTTTT. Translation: CASSSGLAEGGELFF.

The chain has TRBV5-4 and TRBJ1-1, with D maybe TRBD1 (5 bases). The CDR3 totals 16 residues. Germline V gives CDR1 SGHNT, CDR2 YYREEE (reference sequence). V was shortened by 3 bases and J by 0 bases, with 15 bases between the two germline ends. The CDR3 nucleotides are TGTGCCAGCAGCTCCGGCCCAGGGACTTTGAACACTGAAGCTTTCTTT. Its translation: CASSSGPGTLNTEAFF.

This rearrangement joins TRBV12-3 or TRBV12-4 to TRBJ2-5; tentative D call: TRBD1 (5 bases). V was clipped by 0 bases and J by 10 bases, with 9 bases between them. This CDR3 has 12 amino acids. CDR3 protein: CASSLAGRGQYF. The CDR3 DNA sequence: TGTGCCAGCAGTTTAGCGGGAAGGGGCCAGTACTTC.

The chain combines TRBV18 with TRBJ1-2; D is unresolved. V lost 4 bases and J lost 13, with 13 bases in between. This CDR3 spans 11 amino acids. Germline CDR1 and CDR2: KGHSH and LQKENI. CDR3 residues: CASSRGSGGTF. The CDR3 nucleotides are TGTGCCAGCTCACGAGGGTCAGGAGGCACCTTC.

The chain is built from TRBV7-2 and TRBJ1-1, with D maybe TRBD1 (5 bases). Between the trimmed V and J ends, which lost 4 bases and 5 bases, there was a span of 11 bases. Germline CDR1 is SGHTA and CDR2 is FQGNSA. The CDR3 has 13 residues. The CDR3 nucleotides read TGTGCCAGCAGCTCAGGGACTGGTACTGAAGCTTTCTTT. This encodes CASSSGTGTEAFF.

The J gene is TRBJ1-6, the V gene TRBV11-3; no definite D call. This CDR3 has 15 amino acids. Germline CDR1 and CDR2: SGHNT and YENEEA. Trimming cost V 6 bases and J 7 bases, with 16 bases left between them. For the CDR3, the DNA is TGTGCCAGCAGTAGGCGGAGCGACTACAATTCACCCCTCCACTTT. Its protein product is CASSRRSDYNSPLHF.

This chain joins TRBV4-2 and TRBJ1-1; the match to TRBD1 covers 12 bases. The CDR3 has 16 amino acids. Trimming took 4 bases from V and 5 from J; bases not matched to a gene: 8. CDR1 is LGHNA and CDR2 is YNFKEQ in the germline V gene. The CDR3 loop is CASSPRDRGRTTEAFF. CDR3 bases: TGTGCCAGCAGCCCCCGGGACAGGGGGCGAACTACTGAAGCTTTCTTT.

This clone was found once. CDR3 nucleotides: TGTGCCACCAGTGACCCCACTCCCCTCGGAGCAGATACGCAGTATTTT. This gives the protein CATSDPTPLGADTQYF. V usage is TRBV24-1 and J usage is TRBJ2-3; D is uncertain. The CDR3 covers 16 residues. Trimming cost V 4 bases and J 4 bases, with 17 bases left between them. CDR1 is KGHDR, CDR2 SFDVKD, per germline.

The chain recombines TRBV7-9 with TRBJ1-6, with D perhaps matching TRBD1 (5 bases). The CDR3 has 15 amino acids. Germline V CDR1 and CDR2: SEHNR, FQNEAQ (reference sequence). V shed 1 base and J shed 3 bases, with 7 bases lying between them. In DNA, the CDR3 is TGTGCCAGCAGCTTAGGGGGACTCTATAATTCACCCCTCCACTTT. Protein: CASSLGGLYNSPLHF.